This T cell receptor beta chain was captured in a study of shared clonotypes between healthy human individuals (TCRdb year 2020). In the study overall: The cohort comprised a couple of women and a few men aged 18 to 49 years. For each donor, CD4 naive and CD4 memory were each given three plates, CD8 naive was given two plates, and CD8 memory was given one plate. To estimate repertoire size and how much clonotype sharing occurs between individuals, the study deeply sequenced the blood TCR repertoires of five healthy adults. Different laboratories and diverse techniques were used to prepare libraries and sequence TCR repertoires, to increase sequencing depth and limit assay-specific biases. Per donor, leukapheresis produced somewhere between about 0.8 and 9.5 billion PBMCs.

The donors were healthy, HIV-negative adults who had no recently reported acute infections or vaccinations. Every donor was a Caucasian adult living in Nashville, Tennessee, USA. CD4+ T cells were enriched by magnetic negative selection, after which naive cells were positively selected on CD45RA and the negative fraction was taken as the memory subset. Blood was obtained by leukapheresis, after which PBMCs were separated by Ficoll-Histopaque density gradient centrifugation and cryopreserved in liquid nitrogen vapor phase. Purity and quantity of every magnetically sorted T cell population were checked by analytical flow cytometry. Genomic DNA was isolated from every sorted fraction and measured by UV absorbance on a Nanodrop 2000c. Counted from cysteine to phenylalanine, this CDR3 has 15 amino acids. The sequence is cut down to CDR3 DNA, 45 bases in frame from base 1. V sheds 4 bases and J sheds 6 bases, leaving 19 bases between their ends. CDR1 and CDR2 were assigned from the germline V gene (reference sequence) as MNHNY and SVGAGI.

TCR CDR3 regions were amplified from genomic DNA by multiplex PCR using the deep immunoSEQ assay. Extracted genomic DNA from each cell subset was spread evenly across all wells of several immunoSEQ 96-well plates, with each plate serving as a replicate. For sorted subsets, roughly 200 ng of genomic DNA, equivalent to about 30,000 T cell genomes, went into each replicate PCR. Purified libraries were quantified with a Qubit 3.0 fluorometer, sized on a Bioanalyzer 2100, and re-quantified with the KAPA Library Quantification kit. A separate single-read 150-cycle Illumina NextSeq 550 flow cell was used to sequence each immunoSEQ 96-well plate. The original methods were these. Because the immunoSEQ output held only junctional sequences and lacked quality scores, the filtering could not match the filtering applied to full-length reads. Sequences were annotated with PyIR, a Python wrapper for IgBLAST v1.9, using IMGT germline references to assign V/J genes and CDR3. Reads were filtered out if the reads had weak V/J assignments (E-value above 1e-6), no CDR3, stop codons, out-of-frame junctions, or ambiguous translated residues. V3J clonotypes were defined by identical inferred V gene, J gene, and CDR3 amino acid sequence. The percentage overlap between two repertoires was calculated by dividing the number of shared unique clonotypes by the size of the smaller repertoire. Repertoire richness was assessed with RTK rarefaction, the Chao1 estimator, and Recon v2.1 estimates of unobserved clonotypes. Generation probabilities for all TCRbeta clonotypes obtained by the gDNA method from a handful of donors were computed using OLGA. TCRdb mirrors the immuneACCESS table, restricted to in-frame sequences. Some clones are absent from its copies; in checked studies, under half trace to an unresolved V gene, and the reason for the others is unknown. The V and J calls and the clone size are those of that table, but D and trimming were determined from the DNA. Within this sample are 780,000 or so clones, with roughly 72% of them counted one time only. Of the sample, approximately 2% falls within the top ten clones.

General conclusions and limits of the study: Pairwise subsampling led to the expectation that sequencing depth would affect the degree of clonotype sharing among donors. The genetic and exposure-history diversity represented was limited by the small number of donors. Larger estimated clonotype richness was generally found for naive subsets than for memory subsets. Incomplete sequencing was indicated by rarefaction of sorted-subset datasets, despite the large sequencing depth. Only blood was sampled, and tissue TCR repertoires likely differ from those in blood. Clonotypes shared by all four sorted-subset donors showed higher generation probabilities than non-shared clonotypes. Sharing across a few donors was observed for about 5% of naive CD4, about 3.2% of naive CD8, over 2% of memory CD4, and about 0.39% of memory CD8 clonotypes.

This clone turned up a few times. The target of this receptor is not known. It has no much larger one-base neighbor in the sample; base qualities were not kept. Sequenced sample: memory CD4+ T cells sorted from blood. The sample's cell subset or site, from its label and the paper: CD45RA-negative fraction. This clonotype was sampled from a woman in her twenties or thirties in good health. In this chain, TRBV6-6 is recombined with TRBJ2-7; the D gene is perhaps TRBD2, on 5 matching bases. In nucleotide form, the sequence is TGTGCCAGCAGTTCCCCGACACCGCCGGGGTGCGAGCAGTACTTC. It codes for CASSSPTPPGCEQYF.